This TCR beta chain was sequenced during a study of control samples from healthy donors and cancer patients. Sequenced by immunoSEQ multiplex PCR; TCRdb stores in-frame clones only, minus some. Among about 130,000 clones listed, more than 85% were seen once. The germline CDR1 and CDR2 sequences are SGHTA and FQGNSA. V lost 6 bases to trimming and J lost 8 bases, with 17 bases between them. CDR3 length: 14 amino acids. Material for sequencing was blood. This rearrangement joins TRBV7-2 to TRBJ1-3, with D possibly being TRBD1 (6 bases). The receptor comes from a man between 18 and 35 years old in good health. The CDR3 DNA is TGTGCCAGCAGTCCACAGGGTTTCCGCGACACCATATATTTT. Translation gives CASSPQGFRDTIYF.